Presented here are 18 T cell receptor beta chains from one specimen sequenced in a study of metastatic and nonmetastatic thyroid tumors. None of the patients had undergone any treatment ahead of thyroid surgery. TCRdb re-clonotyped the PCR reads via MiXCR. The sample has some 16,000 clones, 30% to 40% seen once. The sequenced material came from tumor tissue. The receptors shown here come from a male donor with papillary thyroid cancer or a benign thyroid nodule (not recorded which). Some clones in this sample may be carry-over from other donors' samples.

This clone ranks as medium-sized. The chain employs TRBV12-3 or TRBV12-4 and TRBJ2-2; 10 nucleotides match TRBD1. V shed 8 bases, J shed 3 bases, and the junction held 3 bases outside the gene matches. The CDR3 runs 14 residues. The CDR3 DNA follows: TGTGCCAGCCAGGGACAGGGGTACACCGGGGAGCTGTTTTTT. The encoded protein is CASQGQGYTGELFF.

The rearrangement links TRBV27 to TRBJ2-7; 11 bases align to TRBD2. CDR3 length equals 15 residues. Germline trimming cut 4 bases from V and 3 bases from J; bases unmatched to any gene: 5. Looked up from germline, CDR1 is MNHEY and CDR2 is SMNVEV (reference sequence). CDR3 sequence: CASSSRLAGFYEQYF. The CDR3 nucleotides read TGTGCCAGCAGTTCACGACTAGCGGGGTTCTACGAGCAGTACTTC.

A few counts support this clone. The rearrangement uses TRBV30 and TRBJ1-2, with 7 bases matching TRBD1. Unmatched junction bases numbered 9, after V lost 2 bases and J lost 3 bases. Germline V gives CDR1 GTSNPN, CDR2 SVGIG (reference sequence). There are 15 residues in the CDR3. CDR3 bases: TGTGCCTGGAGTACGGGACAGCCGGGGGACTATGGCTACACCTTC. This sequence encodes CAWSTGQPGDYGYTF.

This clone is medium-sized within its sample. The V and J genes are TRBV2 and TRBJ1-4; maybe TRBD1 (5 bases). Germline CDR1 is SNHLY and CDR2 is FYNNEI. The CDR3 consists of 14 residues. Trimming removed 7 bases from V and 4 bases from J, with 13 bases in between. CDR3 in DNA: TGTGCCAGCAATGTCGGGGGGTATAATGAAAAACTGTTTTTT. This sequence encodes CASNVGGYNEKLFF.

At least ten counts were recorded for this clone. The rearrangement joins TRBV6-1 to TRBJ1-2, with D maybe TRBD1 (5 bases). There are 14 residues in the CDR3. Deletions cut 6 bases from V and 2 bases from J, with 13 bases between. Germline V gene data show CDR1 as MNHNS and CDR2 as SASEGT. CDR3 sequence (DNA): TGTGCCAGCAGAAAGGACAAGCCCAACTATGGCTACACCTTC. Translation: CASRKDKPNYGYTF.

There are many counts of this clone. The V and J genes are TRBV3-1 and TRBJ1-4, with D perhaps TRBD1 (5 bases). The germline gives CDR1 LGHDT, CDR2 YNNKEL (reference sequence). Trimming pared 2 bases from V and 3 bases from J, leaving 7 bases between. The CDR3 covers 14 residues. The DNA for the CDR3 is TGTGCCAGCAGCCAACAGGGTTCTAATGAAAAACTGTTTTTT. Protein: CASSQQGSNEKLFF. Variable domain in full (rest from reference TRBV3-1 and TRBJ1-4): DTAVSQTPKYLVTQMGNDKSIKCEQNLGHDTMYWYKQDSKKFLKIMFSYNNKELIINETVPNRFSPKSPDKAHLNLHINSLELGDSAVYFCASSQQGSNEKLFFGSGTQLSVL.

This chain uses TRBV16 with TRBJ2-3, with a weak D call TRBD1 (6 bases). The CDR3 is 18 residues long. Germline V gives CDR1 KGHSY, CDR2 FQNENV. V was pared by 0 bases and J by 2 bases, with 18 bases between. The CDR3 protein is CASSQSRGTGTHTDTQYF. CDR3 DNA sequence: TGTGCCAGCAGCCAATCTCGCGGAACAGGGACCCACACAGATACGCAGTATTTT.

This clone was detected many times. This chain uses TRBV3-1 with TRBJ2-4; tentative D call: TRBD2 (7 bases). CDR3 length: 15 residues. CDR1 and CDR2 (germline): LGHDT, YNNKEL (reference sequence). V gave up 4 bases and J gave up 9 bases, with 19 bases separating them. The CDR3 loop is CASSPTVAGAGIQYF. CDR3 sequence (DNA): TGTGCCAGCAGCCCAACCGTGGCGGGGGCGGGCATTCAGTACTTC.

The J gene is TRBJ1-1, the V gene TRBV6-1; possible D gene TRBD1, 5 bases. From germline, CDR1 is MNHNS and CDR2 SASEGT. The CDR3 is 14 residues long. Trimming left V 5 bases short and J 4 bases short, with 14 bases between. CDR3 in amino acids: CASSPTVGVTEAFF. CDR3 nucleotides: TGTGCCAGCAGTCCTACCGTAGGGGTCACTGAAGCTTTCTTT.

This sequence joins TRBV20-1 and TRBJ2-7; D is tentatively TRBD1 or TRBD2 (5 bases each). The CDR3 sequence is 14 residues long. CDR1 is DFQATT, CDR2 SNEGSKA, per germline (reference sequence). Trimming removed 5 bases at V and 2 bases at J, with 16 bases between. The CDR3 DNA reads as TGCAGTGCTCCATTTCAGGGCGGGCCCTACGAGCAGTACTTC. Translated, it gives CSAPFQGGPYEQYF.

This clone occurred many times. The chain couples TRBV10-1 to TRBJ2-1, with D perhaps assigned TRBD1 or TRBD2 (5 bases each). Germline lookup yields CDR1 WNHNN and CDR2 SYGVQD (reference sequence). V dropped 3 bases and J dropped 14 bases, with 14 bases sitting between them. The CDR3 spans 12 residues. The chain's CDR3 is CASSEGTGQEFF. Written as DNA, the CDR3 is TGCGCCAGCAGTGAAGGGACCGGTCAGGAGTTCTTC.

There are many counts of this clone. V is TRBV28 and J is TRBJ2-4; 14 bases map to TRBD2. The junction had 5 bases not matched to a gene; V was cut back by 4 bases and J by 6 bases. The germline gives CDR1 MDHEN, CDR2 SYDVKM. The CDR3 is 16 residues long. The CDR3 sequence: CASSSGGLAGGNIQYF. DNA of the CDR3: TGTGCCAGCAGTTCGGGAGGACTAGCGGGAGGAAACATTCAGTACTTC.

This clone has only one observation. DNA for the CDR3: TGCGCCAGCAGCAACAGGAACTCTAACTATGGCTACACCTTC. Amino acid sequence: CASSNRNSNYGYTF. The chain recombines TRBV5-1 with TRBJ1-2; D might be TRBD1 (5 bases). The CDR3 is made up of 14 amino acids. V was trimmed by 4 bases and J by 0 bases, leaving 10 bases between them. The germline V gene has CDR1 SGHRS and CDR2 YFSETQ.

In this sample, this clone is medium-sized. The chain combines TRBV20-1 with TRBJ2-5, with 8 bases fitting TRBD1. Per the germline V gene, CDR1 is DFQATT and CDR2 is SNEGSKA (reference sequence). The ends lost 6 bases at V and 5 bases at J; junction bases unmatched: 8. There are 13 residues in the CDR3. The CDR3, as DNA: TGCAGTGCCCCGACAGGGGTTAGGGAGACCCAGTACTTC. The encoded protein is CSAPTGVRETQYF.

The table lists this clone with a few counts. The genes are TRBV12-3 or TRBV12-4 and TRBJ2-7; 8 nucleotides agree with TRBD2. Trimming took 6 bases from V and 3 from J; bases not matched to a gene: 10. This CDR3 spans 15 amino acids. The CDR3 region is CASSSGSGSVYEQYF. CDR3 bases: TGTGCCAGCAGCAGTGGGAGCGGGAGTGTCTACGAGCAGTACTTC.

This clone was observed at least ten times. This sequence joins TRBV3-1 and TRBJ2-5, with 12 positions matching TRBD2. Unmatched junction bases numbered 6, after V lost 2 bases and J lost 5 bases. This CDR3 has 16 amino acids. Germline loops: CDR1 LGHDT, CDR2 YNNKEL (reference sequence). This chain's CDR3 is CASSQLAGGPRETQYF. For the CDR3, the DNA is TGTGCCAGCAGCCAACTAGCGGGGGGGCCTCGGGAGACCCAGTACTTC.

V is TRBV18 and J is TRBJ1-2; TRBD1 matches at 7 bases. The germline gives CDR1 KGHSH, CDR2 LQKENI. Germline trimming cut 0 bases from V and 2 bases from J; bases unmatched to any gene: 3. The CDR3 runs to 15 residues. CDR3 nucleotide sequence: TGTGCCAGCTCACCACCGGACAGGCTGAACTATGGCTACACCTTC. Translating gives CASSPPDRLNYGYTF.

This clone was counted ten times or more. The DNA for the CDR3 is TGTGCCAGCAGTCAGAAGAGCAGACAGCCCCAGCATTTT. Its translation is CASSQKSRQPQHF. V and J are TRBV5-8 and TRBJ1-5; D remains unclear. The CDR3 is made up of 13 amino acids. CDR1 is SGHTS and CDR2 is YDEGEE in the germline V gene. V lost 5 bases and J lost 7, with 13 bases in between.